Listed below are T cell receptor beta chains from one sample, sequenced in a study of blood T cell repertoires in COVID-19. Profiled with immunoSEQ multiplex PCR; TCRdb holds only in-frame clones, not every one. The table records roughly 340,000 clones, around 90% of them present only once. Material: peripheral blood. The origin of the receptors is a woman younger than 35 who had recovered from COVID-19. Both conserved end residues are part of each CDR3. Fields, in order: D gene, J gene, clone size, V gene, CDR3 DNA, CDR3 protein. D genes are given only for firm matches. Some rows have no size entry. The others give once, few or many, or a class for an expanded clone.

- TRBJ1-5 few TRBV4-1 TGCGCCAGCAGCCCCGATATGACAGAGTATAGCAATCAGCCCCAGCATTTT CASSPDMTEYSNQPQHF
- TRBJ2-1 - TRBV18 TGTGCCAGCTCACCGAGTACGCGAACGTCGTATGAGCAGTTCTTC CASSPSTRTSYEQFF
TRBD1 TRBJ2-2 - TRBV6-5 TGTGCCAGCGCTACAGGGGGCCCGGGTACCGGGGAGCTGTTTTTT CASATGGPGTGELFF
TRBD2 TRBJ2-1 - TRBV3-1/TRBV3-2 TGTGCCAGCAGCCAAAGGGCGGGAGCTACCTACAATGAGCAGTTCTTC CASSQRAGATYNEQFF
- TRBJ2-6 - TRBV21-1 TGTGCCAGCAGCTTGGACAGTGAGGACTTGGGGGCCAACGTCCTGACTTTC CASSLDSEDLGANVLTF
TRBD2 TRBJ2-2 - TRBV5-1 TGCGCCAGCAGCTTAGGTAGCGGGAGCACCGGGGAGCTGTTTTTT CASSLGSGSTGELFF
TRBD2 TRBJ2-1 once TRBV7-2 TGTGCCAGCAGCTTAGGACTAGCTCGGGATGAGCAGTTCTTC CASSLGLARDEQFF
- TRBJ2-2 - TRBV4-3 TGCGCCAGCAGTCCTAGTCTTGCGAACACCGGGGAGCTGTTTTTT CASSPSLANTGELFF
TRBD1 TRBJ1-1 - TRBV28 TGTGCCAGCAGTCTCCGACAGGGGGTGGGAATGAACACTGAAGCTTTCTTT CASSLRQGVGMNTEAFF
- TRBJ1-1 - TRBV24-1 TGTGCCACCAGTGCGACAGGCGCACCTAACACTGAAGCTTTCTTT CATSATGAPNTEAFF
- TRBJ2-1 - TRBV6-2/TRBV6-3 TGTGCCAGCAGTAAGTCACTAGCCGCACGGGCCAATGAGCAGTTCTTC CASSKSLAARANEQFF
TRBD2 TRBJ2-5 - TRBV6-2/TRBV6-3 TGTGCCAGCAGTATAGACGCGGGAGGGCCAATTCAGACCCAGTACTTC CASSIDAGGPIQTQYF
- TRBJ2-3 - TRBV10-3 TGTGCCATCAGAACGACTGAGCCGACTAGCACAGATACGCAGTATTTT CAIRTTEPTSTDTQYF
- TRBJ2-1 - TRBV9 TGTGCCAGCAGCGTACAGTCCTACAATGAGCAGTTCTTC CASSVQSYNEQFF
- TRBJ1-2 - TRBV12-5 TGTGCTAGTGGTTTGGTAGTAATCGACAGCAACTATGGCTACACCTTC CASGLVVIDSNYGYTF
TRBD1 TRBJ1-5 - TRBV28 TGTGCCAGCGGTCAGGGGGACTTCTATAGCAATCAGCCCCAGCATTTT CASGQGDFYSNQPQHF
TRBD1 TRBJ2-5 - TRBV3-1/TRBV3-2 TGTGCCAGCAGCCGTGGACAGGGGGAGACCCAGTACTTC CASSRGQGETQYF
- TRBJ2-5 - TRBV2 TGTGCCAGCAGTTCGGACATACAAGAGACCCAGTACTTC CASSSDIQETQYF
TRBD2 TRBJ2-5 - TRBV3-1/TRBV3-2 TGTGCCAGCACCCCCGGGGCGGGAGGGGTATACCAAGAGACCCAGTACTTC CASTPGAGGVYQETQYF
- TRBJ1-1 once TRBV4-1 TGCGCCAGCAGCCAAGAAAGGCAGACAGAAGCTTTCTTT CASSQERQTEAFF
TRBD1 TRBJ2-1 - TRBV28 TGTGCCAGCAGCTCGGGACAGGGGTATGAGCAGTTCTTC CASSSGQGYEQFF
- TRBJ1-1 - TRBV5-8 TGTGCCAGCAGCTTGATCAGGGCGATCACTGAAGCTTTCTTT CASSLIRAITEAFF
TRBD1 TRBJ2-1 - TRBV6-5 TGTGCCAGCGGACAGGGTTACAATGAGCAGTTCTTC CASGQGYNEQFF
- TRBJ2-1 - TRBV18 TGTGCCAGCTCACCTCAGAATGAGCAGTTCTTC CASSPQNEQFF
- TRBJ2-2 - TRBV19 TGTGCCAGTAGTACGCAGGGTTATTCCGGGGAGCTGTTTTTT CASSTQGYSGELFF
TRBD2 TRBJ2-2 - TRBV30 TGTGCCTGGAGGGGGGGGACTAGCGGGAGTCTCACCGGGGAGCTGTTTTTT CAWRGGTSGSLTGELFF
- TRBJ1-2 - TRBV18 TGTGCCAGCTCACCTACGGACAGCCTAACCCTCTATGGCTACACCTTC CASSPTDSLTLYGYTF
- TRBJ2-2 - TRBV6-4 TGTGCCAGCAGTGCCGCCAGGGACACCGGGGAGCTGTTTTTT CASSAARDTGELFF
- TRBJ2-1 - TRBV11-2 TGTGCCAGCAGCTTAGAGCGGAGCTCCTACAATGAGCAGTTCTTC CASSLERSSYNEQFF
- TRBJ2-1 once TRBV7-2 TGTGCCAGCAGCTTAGGGAGGGGCGGGGGCGCGTCCTACAATGAGCAGTTCTTC CASSLGRGGGASYNEQFF
- TRBJ1-1 - TRBV29-1 TGCAGCGTTGCCCGTATGAACACTGAAGCTTTCTTT CSVARMNTEAFF
- TRBJ1-2 - TRBV6-4 TGTGCCAGCAGCGTAGAGGCGGGCGCAGACTATGGCTACACCTTC CASSVEAGADYGYTF
- TRBJ2-1 - TRBV11-3 TGTGCCAGCAGCTTACCCCCCGAGGTAGCGGACGAGCAGTTCTTC CASSLPPEVADEQFF
TRBD2 TRBJ2-1 once TRBV30 TGTGCCTGGGCCGGGACTAGCGGGAAATATGAGCAGTTCTTC CAWAGTSGKYEQFF
TRBD2 TRBJ2-1 - TRBV11-2 TGTGCCAGCAGCCCCCGGGGGGGAACCTACAATGAGCAGTTCTTC CASSPRGGTYNEQFF
- TRBJ1-1 - TRBV3-1/TRBV3-2 TGTGCCAGCAGCCAAACAGCCCCGAACACTGAAGCTTTCTTT CASSQTAPNTEAFF
TRBD1 TRBJ1-1 once TRBV7-8 TGTGCCAGCAGCCCTAGGGTCCCGGGACAGGGATCGAACACTGAAGCTTTCTTT CASSPRVPGQGSNTEAFF
TRBD2 TRBJ2-5 - TRBV7-8 TGTGCCAGCAGCTTAGGGACTAGCGGGGGAGAGACCCAGTACTTC CASSLGTSGGETQYF
- TRBJ2-5 - TRBV1 TGCACCAGCAGCCAAGACCTCTCTAGCGGGAGGGGAGAGACCCAGTACTTC CTSSQDLSSGRGETQYF
- TRBJ2-2 once TRBV13 TGTGCCAGCAGCTTTCGAGGGCCCGGGCGGTCTGGCTCCGGGGAGCTGTTTTTT CASSFRGPGRSGSGELFF
- TRBJ1-4 - TRBV19 TGTGCCAGTAGTAGTTCCGGAGGCCGGGGGGAAAAACTGTTTTTT CASSSSGGRGEKLFF
TRBD2 TRBJ2-5 - TRBV10-2 TGCGCCAGCAGTGAGGCTAGCGGGAGGGCCGGGGAGACCCAGTACTTC CASSEASGRAGETQYF
TRBD2 TRBJ2-1 - TRBV7-2 TGTGCCAGCAGCCCCTTAGCGGGAGCTCACAATGAGCAGTTCTTC CASSPLAGAHNEQFF